This TCR beta chain was recovered during a study of T cell responses to AZD1222 COVID-19 vaccine. Points from the study as a whole: Only a handful of AZD1222 recipients were seropositive at baseline.

About this clone: Antigen specificity is unknown.

CDR1 and CDR2 from the germline V gene are SQVTM and ANQGSEA. The CDR3 covers 14 residues. Between the trimmed V and J ends, which lost 6 bases and 7 bases, there was a span of 21 bases. Sequencing used immunoSEQ multiplex PCR; TCRdb keeps in-frame clones, though not all of them. This table has around 160,000 clones, 90% to 95% appearing once. The chain recombines TRBV29-1 with TRBJ1-2, with D unclear. This TCR was sampled from an adult in good health. Sequencing was performed on peripheral blood, taken on day 0 of AZD1222 vaccination. DNA of the CDR3: TGCAGCGTCAACCAGGCGGATCGGGATTTTGGCTACACCTTC. As protein: CSVNQADRDFGYTF.